These T cell receptor beta chains were read from a single sample in a study of chemoradiotherapy in HPV16-positive cancers. TCRdb's table, derived via immunoSEQ multiplex PCR, lists solely in-frame clones and lacks some. The sample has 30,000 to 35,000 clones, nearly 90% seen once. The specimen comprised blood, sampled from a patient who underwent chemoradiotherapy. The receptors derive from a human donor with HPV-associated anogenital cancer. CDR3s include the opening cysteine and the closing phenylalanine or tryptophan. The D gene is left open where the match is weak. Clone size is shown for a subset of rows, as once, few, many or a class of expanded clone.

J | D | V | size | CDR3 | DNA
TRBJ2-3 | - | TRBV6-1 | - | CASSERSGITDTQYF | TGTGCCAGCAGTGAAAGATCGGGAATCACAGATACGCAGTATTTT
TRBJ2-1 | TRBD2 | TRBV6-4 | - | CASSDTVAGARKQFF | TGTGCCAGCAGTGACACGGTAGCGGGGGCTCGAAAGCAGTTCTTC
TRBJ2-3 | - | TRBV6-1 | - | CASSENSRLLFWGDTQYF | TGTGCCAGCAGTGAAAATAGTAGGCTTTTATTCTGGGGAGATACGCAGTATTTT
TRBJ2-5 | - | TRBV6-1 | - | CASTPQPRVGETQYF | TGTGCCAGCACCCCCCAACCGAGGGTGGGAGAGACCCAGTACTTC
TRBJ1-1 | - | TRBV29-1 | - | CSVGQPNTEAFF | TGCAGCGTTGGACAACCGAACACTGAAGCTTTCTTT
TRBJ2-3 | TRBD1 | TRBV29-1 | - | CSVVSRGPQYF | TGCAGCGTTGTCAGTAGGGGGCCTCAGTATTTT
TRBJ2-7 | TRBD1 | TRBV9 | - | CASSPWTGEGEQYF | TGTGCCAGCAGCCCCTGGACAGGGGAAGGGGAGCAGTACTTC
TRBJ1-1 | - | TRBV6-1 | - | CASLTTVGPNTEAFF | TGTGCCAGCCTTACGACAGTGGGACCTAACACTGAAGCTTTCTTT
TRBJ2-3 | - | TRBV9 | few | CASSVAVTSTDTQYF | TGTGCCAGCAGCGTAGCGGTGACTAGCACAGATACGCAGTATTTT
TRBJ2-7 | TRBD1 | TRBV5-6 | - | CASSYPGTATYEQYF | TGTGCCAGCAGCTACCCCGGGACAGCAACCTACGAGCAGTACTTC
TRBJ2-1 | - | TRBV7-7 | - | CASSRLGDEQFF | TGTGCTAGCAGTCGACTGGGGGATGAGCAGTTCTTC
TRBJ2-7 | TRBD1 | TRBV5-1 | - | CASSLDSQGAFEQYF | TGCGCCAGCAGCTTGGACAGTCAGGGGGCTTTCGAGCAGTACTTC
TRBJ2-1 | - | TRBV13 | once | CASSFDGGGGYYNEQFF | TGTGCCAGCAGCTTTGACGGCGGCGGGGGCTACTACAATGAGCAGTTCTTC
TRBJ1-2 | - | TRBV4-2 | few | CASSQVGHRAIHGYTF | TGTGCCAGCAGCCAAGTCGGGCACCGGGCCATTCATGGCTACACCTTC
TRBJ2-7 | - | TRBV2 | - | CAEGMGEQYF | TGTGCTGAAGGGATGGGCGAGCAGTACTTC
TRBJ1-5 | - | TRBV9 | - | CASSPTGGPNQPQHF | TGTGCCAGCAGCCCGACAGGCGGCCCAAATCAGCCCCAGCATTTT
TRBJ1-1 | TRBD1 | TRBV5-1 | once | CASSPDPTGTGGEAFF | TGCGCCAGCAGCCCAGATCCTACCGGGACAGGGGGCGAGGCTTTCTTT
TRBJ1-5 | - | TRBV18 | - | CASSRGVEGQPQHF | TGTGCCAGCTCACGCGGGGTGGAAGGTCAGCCCCAGCATTTT
TRBJ2-7 | TRBD2 | TRBV18 | once | CASSPPRTSGKLEQYF | TGTGCCAGCTCACCCCCCCGGACTAGCGGGAAACTCGAGCAGTACTTC
TRBJ2-5 | TRBD2 | TRBV7-2 | - | CTSSSGLRDQYF | TGTACCAGCAGCTCGGGACTAAGAGACCAGTACTTC
TRBJ2-3 | TRBD2 | TRBV7-9 | - | CASSLGAGVRTDTQYF | TGTGCCAGCAGCTTAGGAGCGGGGGTGCGCACAGATACGCAGTATTTT
TRBJ1-6 | TRBD1 | TRBV5-1 | once | CASSYLTGGVYNSPLHF | TGCGCCAGCAGCTACCTTACAGGGGGAGTGTATAATTCACCCCTCCACTTT
TRBJ2-5 | TRBD1 | TRBV7-8 | - | CASSLGQGPWGETQYF | TGTGCCAGCAGCTTAGGACAGGGCCCCTGGGGAGAGACCCAGTACTTC
TRBJ2-7 | - | TRBV5-1 | - | CASSFGRGREQYF | TGCGCCAGCAGCTTTGGTAGGGGCCGGGAGCAGTACTTC
TRBJ2-7 | - | TRBV6-1 | - | CASSESLGVPYEQYF | TGTGCCAGCAGTGAATCCCTCGGGGTCCCCTACGAGCAGTACTTC
TRBJ1-5 | - | TRBV4-2 | medium-sized | CASSQEEWGPQHF | TGTGCCAGCAGCCAAGAAGAATGGGGGCCCCAGCATTTT
TRBJ2-4 | - | TRBV21-1 | once | CASSKRGAKNIQYF | TGTGCCAGCAGCAAGCGAGGAGCCAAAAACATTCAGTACTTC
TRBJ1-3 | - | TRBV19 | - | CASSTGGNTIYF | TGTGCCAGTAGCACAGGGGGAAACACCATATATTTT
TRBJ1-5 | - | TRBV7-2 | - | CASSSSTSLYSNQPQHF | TGTGCCAGCAGCTCTTCGACAAGCCTCTATAGCAATCAGCCCCAGCATTTT
TRBJ2-7 | TRBD2 | TRBV4-2 | - | CASSQGARLAGHEQYF | TGTGCCAGCAGCCAAGGTGCCCGACTAGCGGGGCACGAGCAGTACTTC
TRBJ1-6 | - | TRBV15 | once | CATSRDSVVPGGPPLHF | TGTGCCACCAGCAGAGATAGTGTTGTCCCCGGGGGACCACCCCTCCACTTT
TRBJ2-2 | TRBD2 | TRBV6-1 | once | CASSEKRVRRGATGELFF | TGTGCCAGCAGTGAAAAAAGGGTTAGGCGGGGGGCCACCGGGGAGCTGTTTTTT
TRBJ2-1 | TRBD1 | TRBV7-9 | - | CASTDRDNEQFF | TGTGCCAGCACCGACAGGGACAATGAGCAGTTCTTC
TRBJ2-7 | - | TRBV7-2 | - | CASSLMFLTDEQYF | TGTGCCAGCAGCTTGATGTTCTTAACGGACGAGCAGTACTTC